The 9 T cell receptor beta chains given below trace back to one sample, sequenced in a study of blood T cell repertoires in COVID-19. This table comes from immunoSEQ multiplex PCR, and its TCRdb copy is limited to in-frame clones, with some not included. The sample has approximately 90,000 clones, 55% to 75% seen once. The sample comprised peripheral blood. These receptors originate from a woman over 75 with acute or convalescent COVID-19.

This chain uses TRBV20-1 with TRBJ1-4; a weak D match, TRBD1 (5 bases). The CDR3 length is 11 residues. Germline CDR1 DFQATT, CDR2 SNEGSKA (reference sequence). V was clipped by 3 bases and J by 8 bases, with 7 bases between them. CDR3 sequence (DNA): TGCAGTGCTAGCAGGGCAGAAAAACTGTTTTTT. Protein product: CSASRAEKLFF.

The chain uses TRBV7-2 and TRBJ2-3; D unclear. Germline V lookup: CDR1 SGHTA, CDR2 FQGNSA. Trimming took off 5 bases at V and 6 bases at J, with 9 bases between the two ends. CDR3 length: 12 amino acids. CDR3 loop: CASSATRDTQYF. DNA for the CDR3: TGTGCCAGCAGCGCTACCCGGGATACGCAGTATTTT.

This sequence joins TRBV11-2 and TRBJ2-4; TRBD2 matches at 7 bases. The germline CDR1 and CDR2 sequences are SGHAT and FQNNGV. The J segment lost 10 bases and the V segment lost 4 bases, leaving 13 bases of the junction unmatched. CDR3 size: 15 residues. CDR3 DNA sequence: TGTGCCAGCAGCTCCCCGAACCGGGGGGTTACAATTCAGTACTTC. This gives the protein CASSSPNRGVTIQYF.

The CDR3 spells CASSARLAGDNEQFF. The CDR3, as DNA: TGTGCCAGCAGCGCCCGACTAGCGGGGGACAATGAGCAGTTCTTC. The gene calls are TRBV9 and TRBJ2-1, with 12 nucleotides matching TRBD2. The V gene's germline CDR1 is SGDLS and CDR2 YYNGEE. CDR3 length: 15 residues. V lost 3 bases and J lost 5; bases outside the gene matches: 3.

The chain links TRBV28 to TRBJ1-1; 7 nucleotides agree with TRBD1. J gave up 9 bases and V 7 bases, and 8 bases lay outside the gene matches. In germline, CDR1 is MDHEN, CDR2 SYDVKM. The CDR3 extends over 12 amino acids. The CDR3 loop is CASTTVTGKAFF. The DNA for the CDR3 is TGTGCCAGCACTACCGTGACAGGGAAAGCTTTCTTT.

This chain connects TRBV19 to TRBJ2-1; 7 bases line up with TRBD2. Germline V gives CDR1 LNHDA, CDR2 SQIVND (reference sequence). V dropped 6 bases and J dropped 7; count of bases not matched to a gene: 0. The CDR3 is made up of 11 amino acids. CDR3 in DNA: TGTGCCAGTAGCGGGGGGAATGAGCAGTTCTTC. Translation gives CASSGGNEQFF.

V is TRBV6-6 and J is TRBJ2-1, with 8 bases that match TRBD1. Germline CDR1 MNHNY, CDR2 SVGAGI (reference sequence). The CDR3 extends over 14 amino acids. V gave up 2 bases and J gave up 7 bases; unmatched junction bases: 4. The CDR3, as DNA: TGTGCCAGCAGTTACGGACAGGGAGGTAATGAGCAGTTCTTC. Protein product: CASSYGQGGNEQFF.

The chain couples TRBV18 to TRBJ1-1, with D unresolved. This CDR3 contains 15 residues. V was clipped by 4 bases and J by 1 base, with 13 bases between them. The germline gives CDR1 KGHSH, CDR2 LQKENI. The chain's CDR3 is CASSLTEGRNTEAFF. The CDR3 region has the DNA TGTGCCAGCTCACTAACGGAGGGTCGGAACACTGAAGCTTTCTTT.

As for this clone: This specimen includes other DNA sequences encoding the same CDR3. This chain uses TRBV3-1 (or the pseudogene TRBV3-2) with TRBJ2-7; weak D call: TRBD1 (6 bases). The germline V gene has CDR1 LGHDT and CDR2 YNNKEL (reference sequence). The length of the CDR3 is 13 residues. V was shortened by 4 bases and J by 2 bases, with 9 bases between the two germline ends. CDR3: CASSLGTTYEQYF. CDR3 bases: TGTGCCAGCAGCCTCGGGACAACCTACGAGCAGTACTTC.